This T cell receptor (beta chain) was profiled in a study of Graves' ophthalmopathy and Graves' hyperthyroidism. Study in general: Peripheral blood was obtained at first diagnosis, ahead of any treatment. Broader study findings: Prediction of ophthalmopathy progression reached about 70% sensitivity and around 75% specificity.

Ten or more counts support this clonotype. Its matching antigen is unknown. Germline lookup yields CDR1 MNHEY and CDR2 SVGAGI. The CDR3 consists of 14 residues. J lost 4 bases, V lost 2 bases, and 1 base had no gene match. Fresh peripheral blood (10 ml) yielded the PBMCs. Transcripts of RNA were the source for amplifying TCR beta CDR3 regions. The authors performed first-round RT-PCR with HTBI primers and then a second-round multiplex PCR. TCRdb itself ran the multiplex PCR reads through MiXCR, one entry per CDR3 protein. Altogether roughly 400,000 distinct CDR3 sequences are present, approximately 18% being singletons, with the ten largest covering 2.4%.

The sample comprised peripheral blood. The chain uses TRBV6-5 and TRBJ2-2; the match to TRBD1 covers 7 bases. This sequence originates from an adult woman with stable Graves' hyperthyroidism. CDR3 amino acids: CASSYRGRTGELFF. The CDR3 DNA sequence: TGTGCCAGCAGTTACAGGGGGCGCACCGGGGAGCTGTTTTTT.